The sequence of this TCR beta chain was determined in a study of blood T cell repertoires in COVID-19. Remarks on this clone: One end of the junction is discordant with germline, which a read error may explain.

The CDR3 is made up of 11 amino acids. Germline V CDR1 and CDR2: SEHNR, FQNEAQ (reference sequence). The table came from immunoSEQ multiplex PCR; TCRdb's copy has only in-frame clones and leaves some out. The table lists 350,000 to 500,000 clones, around 90% of them singletons. This chain links TRBV7-9 with TRBJ1-2; 8 bases are a match to TRBD1. Sequencing was performed on peripheral blood. The TCR was taken from a man younger than 35 with COVID-19, enrolled during active disease. The CDR3 bases are TGTGCCAGCAGCTTCCAGGGACAGGCTAACTTC. Translating it yields CASSFQGQANF.